The clone carrying this T cell receptor beta chain was seen a few times. This record comes from a study of human T cells and chemical hapten exposure. Study context: Small pooled library volume differences mainly caused per-sample TCR yield variation.

Time point indicated: patch test 1, 2 weeks after DPC sensitization. As for treatment: therapeutic diphenylcyclopropenone sensitization with weekly scalp DPC. V was pared by 0 bases and J by 2 bases, with 5 bases between. The CDR3 totals 15 residues. CDR1 and CDR2 from the germline V gene are LGHNA and YSLEER. Original handling: Across samples, TCR counts had a median of roughly 100,000 and ranged from roughly 23,224 to 700,000. Using its own MiXCR run on the RACE reads, TCRdb lists one record per CDR3 protein. Here the V and J calls rest on TCRdb's processing, not on the authors' analysis. The top ten hold roughly 2.2% of the sample, which has tens of thousands of distinct CDR3 sequences, about 11% seen once.

This specimen consisted of whole blood, obtained in connection with sensitization to the hapten diphenylcyclopropenone (DPC). This chain links TRBV4-3 with TRBJ2-6; no definite D call. This receptor was identified in a man aged 35-49 years with alopecia areata. Some clones in this sample may be carry-over from other donors' samples. In nucleotides, the CDR3 is TGCGCCAGCAGCCAAGATGCCACTGGGGCCAACGTCCTGACTTTC. This codes for CASSQDATGANVLTF.